This is a list of T cell receptor beta chains from one sample in a study of T cells in Graves' hyperthyroidism and ophthalmopathy. One entry per CDR3 protein, called by TCRdb with MiXCR from the multiplex PCR reads. The table has roughly 530,000 distinct CDR3 sequences, roughly 15% seen once. The sequencing sample was made of blood. Receptors originate from a woman aged 18-30 years with Graves' ophthalmopathy. CDR3s include the opening cysteine and the closing phenylalanine or tryptophan. Fields, in order: V gene, CDR3 length, D gene, J gene, clone size, CDR3 protein, CDR3 DNA. A D gene is named only where the DNA matches it firmly. Clone size appears in some rows only: once, few, many, or a class for an expanded clone.

TRBV28	13	-	TRBJ1-1	many	CASRYRANTEAFF	TGTGCCAGCAGGTACAGGGCGAACACTGAAGCTTTCTTT
TRBV10-3	15	TRBD1	TRBJ1-1	-	CAISGPETGDTEAFF	TGTGCCATCAGTGGGCCGGAGACAGGGGACACTGAAGCTTTCTTT
TRBV11-2	13	-	TRBJ1-2	many	CASTPTRTGGYTF	TGTGCCAGCACCCCGACACGGACGGGGGGCTACACCTTC
TRBV5-6	13	-	TRBJ2-7	many	CASSFQRSYEQYF	TGTGCCAGCAGCTTTCAGCGGAGCTACGAGCAGTACTTC
TRBV28	13	TRBD1	TRBJ1-1	-	CASSWGGTGRAFF	TGTGCCAGCAGTTGGGGGGGGACAGGTCGTGCTTTCTTT
TRBV5-1	13	-	TRBJ2-5	-	CASLSGPGETQYF	TGCGCCAGCCTCTCAGGTCCTGGAGAGACCCAGTACTTC
TRBV19	14	TRBD1	TRBJ1-1	few	CASTPGGTNTEAFF	TGTGCCAGCACGCCAGGGGGCACGAACACTGAAGCTTTCTTT
TRBV30	14	TRBD1	TRBJ2-7	many	CAWSMRDRRYEQYF	TGTGCCTGGAGTATGCGGGACAGGCGCTACGAGCAGTACTTC
TRBV12-3/TRBV12-4	11	-	TRBJ2-1	few	CASSLRHEQFF	TGTGCCAGCAGTTTAAGGCATGAGCAGTTCTTC
TRBV7-2	14	TRBD2	TRBJ2-1	many	CASSPLLAGGRKFF	TGTGCCAGCAGCCCCTTACTAGCGGGGGGGCGAAAGTTCTTC
TRBV13	15	-	TRBJ1-2	many	CASSFFRGPGEGYTF	TGTGCCAGCAGCTTTTTCCGGGGGCCTGGGGAGGGCTACACCTTC
TRBV11-2	14	TRBD1	TRBJ2-7	-	CASSRTGQSYEQYF	TGTGCCAGCTCCCGGACAGGGCAATCCTACGAGCAGTACTTC
TRBV6-1	17	TRBD1	TRBJ2-1	-	CASSSQGARGLYNEQFF	TGTGCCAGCAGCTCACAGGGGGCAAGGGGTCTCTACAATGAGCAGTTCTTC
TRBV9	16	-	TRBJ1-2	few	CASSVDGSPFDYGYTF	TGTGCCAGCAGCGTAGACGGCAGTCCTTTCGACTATGGCTACACCTTC
TRBV20-1	12	-	TRBJ2-7	many	CSARDRAIQQYF	TGCAGTGCTAGAGACAGGGCGATCCAGCAGTACTTC
TRBV6-1	14	-	TRBJ1-1	many	CASSSRGASTEAFF	TGTGCCAGCAGTTCCAGGGGCGCGAGCACTGAAGCTTTCTTT
TRBV12-3/TRBV12-4	14	-	TRBJ1-4	many	CASSFSTGNEKLFF	TGTGCCAGCAGTTTCTCAACTGGTAATGAAAAACTGTTTTTT
TRBV12-3/TRBV12-4	16	TRBD1	TRBJ1-1	many	CASSLGGRGRNTEAFF	TGTGCCAGCAGCTTAGGGGGCAGAGGAAGAAACACTGAAGCTTTCTTT
TRBV28	14	-	TRBJ1-5	many	CASSLLAANQPQHF	TGTGCCAGCAGTTTGTTGGCAGCAAATCAGCCCCAGCATTTT
TRBV3-2	18	-	TRBJ2-3	-	CASNLHESSGRAGDTQYF	TGTGCCAGCAACCTACACGAGAGTAGCGGGAGGGCCGGCGATACGCAGTATTTT
TRBV28	16	-	TRBJ1-3	many	CASSLLGGGSGNTIYF	TGTGCCAGCAGTCTACTCGGGGGAGGCTCTGGAAACACCATATATTTT
TRBV28	17	-	TRBJ1-2	few	CASSPLNLDRLNYGYTF	TGTGCCAGCAGTCCCCTAAACCTTGACAGGCTAAACTATGGCTACACCTTC
TRBV3-1	14	TRBD2	TRBJ2-7	many	CASSQRAAGPEQYF	TGTGCCAGCAGCCAAAGGGCAGCGGGACCGGAGCAGTACTTC
TRBV11-3	16	-	TRBJ2-1	many	CASSLGGGPSYNEQFF	TGTGCCAGCAGCTTAGGTGGGGGCCCATCCTACAATGAGCAGTTCTTC
TRBV6-1	17	TRBD2	TRBJ2-7	-	CASSEASLAGMGYEQYF	TGTGCCAGCAGTGAGGCATCCCTAGCGGGAATGGGCTACGAGCAGTACTTC
TRBV28	15	TRBD1	TRBJ2-5	-	CASSSGQFSTETQYF	TGTGCCAGCAGCTCGGGACAGTTCTCAACGGAGACCCAGTACTTC
TRBV9	16	TRBD2	TRBJ2-1	-	CASSVAGAGGLREQFF	TGTGCCAGCAGCGTAGCGGGGGCGGGGGGCCTACGCGAGCAGTTCTTC
TRBV6-1	15	-	TRBJ1-2	few	CASSEVLGGVVGYTF	TGTGCCAGCAGTGAAGTTTTGGGGGGTGTGGTTGGCTACACCTTC
TRBV7-2	15	-	TRBJ1-1	many	CASSFPARRGTEAFF	TGTGCCAGCAGCTTCCCTGCCAGGCGGGGCACTGAAGCTTTCTTT
TRBV29-1	15	TRBD1	TRBJ2-3	few	CSASGTGGAEDTQYF	TGCAGCGCGTCCGGGACAGGGGGCGCAGAAGATACGCAGTATTTT
TRBV10-3	12	-	TRBJ1-2	-	CAIPTEEYGYTF	TGTGCCATCCCGACAGAAGAGTATGGCTACACCTTC
TRBV20-1	14	-	TRBJ1-5	few	CSARDQGQGQPQHF	TGCAGTGCTAGAGATCAGGGCCAGGGTCAGCCCCAGCATTTT
TRBV3-1	16	-	TRBJ1-1	many	CASSQEVTVENTEAFF	TGTGCCAGCAGCCAAGAGGTTACAGTGGAGAACACTGAAGCTTTCTTT
TRBV5-1	16	TRBD1	TRBJ1-1	many	CASSLGFGTGNTEAFF	TGCGCCAGCAGCTTGGGGTTTGGGACAGGGAACACTGAAGCTTTCTTT
TRBV4-1	14	-	TRBJ2-1	many	CASSLYGIDNEQFF	TGCGCCAGCAGCTTGTACGGGATAGATAATGAGCAGTTCTTC
TRBV28	14	TRBD1	TRBJ1-4	-	CASSRTGQGEKLFF	TGTGCCAGCAGCCGAACAGGACAGGGGGAAAAACTGTTTTTT